Presented here are 27 T cell receptor beta chains from one specimen sequenced in a study of T cell responses to AZD1222 COVID-19 vaccine. Sequencing was performed with immunoSEQ multiplex PCR; in TCRdb, only in-frame clones are kept and a portion is missing. The top ten clones hold about 15% of a sample with approximately 100,000 clones, 87% of them seen once. Material: peripheral blood, obtained on day 0 of AZD1222 vaccination. The source of these receptors is an adult in good health.

The chain has TRBV7-9 and TRBJ1-1; D is undetermined. Trimming pared 3 bases from V and 5 bases from J, leaving 10 bases between. There are 13 residues in the CDR3. Looked up from germline, CDR1 is SEHNR and CDR2 is FQNEAQ (reference sequence). CDR3 bases: TGTGCCAGCAGCTTCGGAGGGCAAACTGAAGCTTTCTTT. This encodes CASSFGGQTEAFF.

The chain has TRBV11-2 and TRBJ2-7; D may be TRBD2 (5 bases). The germline V gene has CDR1 SGHAT and CDR2 FQNNGV. Trimming removed 0 bases at V and 4 bases at J, with 16 bases between. The CDR3 sequence is 16 residues long. CDR3 nucleotide sequence: TGTGCCAGCAGCTTAGACCGCGAGGGATACGGTTACGAGCAGTACTTC. Protein product: CASSLDREGYGYEQYF.

The rearrangement links TRBV19 to TRBJ1-1; the D gene is possibly TRBD1 (5 bases). The germline V and J ends were trimmed by 4 bases and 5 bases, with 14 bases remaining between them. This CDR3 is 14 amino acids long. Per germline, CDR1 LNHDA and CDR2 SQIVND (reference sequence). CDR3 region: CASSRGILKTEAFF. The CDR3 DNA follows: TGTGCCAGTAGTAGGGGCATATTAAAAACTGAAGCTTTCTTT.

The V gene is TRBV19, the J gene TRBJ2-2; 8 bases match TRBD2. Trimming removed 10 bases from V and 4 bases from J; junction bases left unmatched: 20. The CDR3 contains 18 residues. The germline gives CDR1 LNHDA, CDR2 SQIVND (reference sequence). The CDR3 region is CATTRPLDGAGGTGELFF. The DNA of the CDR3 is TGTGCCACCACGCGCCCACTCGATGGGGCGGGAGGCACCGGGGAGCTGTTTTTT.

The chain uses TRBV5-8 and TRBJ2-1; 8 bases match TRBD2. V trimming: 7 bases; J trimming: 6 bases; junction bases outside the gene matches: 12. The CDR3 totals 15 residues. Germline CDR1 is SGHTS and CDR2 is YDEGEE. Here the CDR3 DNA reads TGTGCCAGCCGACAAAGCGGGAGCCGGAGCAATGAGCAGTTCTTC. Its protein product is CASRQSGSRSNEQFF.

This chain links TRBV3-1 (or the pseudogene TRBV3-2) with TRBJ1-6, with 11 bases matching TRBD1. Germline CDR1 and CDR2: LGHDT and YNNKEL (reference sequence). The CDR3 is made up of 16 amino acids. The V gene end was trimmed by 1 base and the J gene end by 10 bases; junction bases not matched to a gene: 6. In DNA form, the CDR3 reads TGTGCCAGCAGCCAAGGCCTGGGACAGGGGGGGTCACCCCTCCACTTT. Translated, it gives CASSQGLGQGGSPLHF.

The rearrangement links TRBV18 to TRBJ2-2, with D possibly being TRBD1 (5 bases). V lost 3 bases, J lost 12 bases, and 11 bases lay in between. In germline, CDR1 is KGHSH, CDR2 LQKENI. The CDR3 is made up of 12 amino acids. CDR3 DNA sequence: TGTGCCAGCTCACCGGAACAGGTTCAGCTGTTTTTT. Translating gives CASSPEQVQLFF.

V is TRBV4-2 and J is TRBJ2-3; 7 bases are shared with TRBD2. Trimming removed 0 bases from V and 2 bases from J; junction bases left unmatched: 11. CDR3 length equals 18 residues. The germline CDR1 and CDR2 sequences are LGHNA and YNFKEQ. The CDR3 loop is CASSQEGRAGVVTDTQYF. CDR3 DNA sequence: TGTGCCAGCAGCCAAGAGGGTCGGGCGGGAGTCGTCACAGATACGCAGTATTTT.

The chain is built from TRBV28 and TRBJ1-4; no firm D call. Trimming took 5 bases from V and 5 from J, leaving 12 bases between them. Germline V gives CDR1 MDHEN, CDR2 SYDVKM. This CDR3 region has 14 residues. CDR3 in DNA: TGTGCCAGCAGTCCCCCAGGCAGGAATGAAAAACTGTTTTTT. Encoded protein: CASSPPGRNEKLFF. The entire variable domain, with the rest obtained from reference TRBV28 and TRBJ1-4, is as follows: DVKVTQSSRYLVKRTGEKVFLECVQDMDHENMFWYRQDPGLGLRLIYFSYDVKMKEKGDIPEGYSVSREKKERFSLILESASTNQTSMYLCASSPPGRNEKLFFGSGTQLSVL.

The rearrangement links TRBV30 to TRBJ1-1; 7 nucleotides agree with TRBD1. Germline assignment: CDR1 GTSNPN and CDR2 SVGIG (reference sequence). The CDR3 is 13 residues long. J lost 1 base, V lost 4 bases, and 3 bases had no gene match. In nucleotides, the CDR3 is TGTGCCTGGAAGGGACAGCCGAACACTGAAGCTTTCTTT. Protein sequence: CAWKGQPNTEAFF.

The chain uses TRBV27 and TRBJ1-1, with 7 bases aligning to TRBD1. CDR1 and CDR2 from the germline V gene are MNHEY and SMNVEV (reference sequence). This CDR3 spans 14 amino acids. The V gene end was trimmed by 5 bases and the J gene end by 1 base; junction bases not matched to a gene: 4. The CDR3 is CASSPGQTNTEAFF. In DNA, the CDR3 is TGTGCCAGCAGTCCGGGACAGACGAACACTGAAGCTTTCTTT.

The V gene is TRBV4-2, the J gene TRBJ2-3, with TRBD2 identical over 9 bases. Germline assignment: CDR1 LGHNA and CDR2 YNFKEQ. The CDR3 sequence is 16 residues long. Germline trimming cut 0 bases from V and 6 bases from J; bases unmatched to any gene: 7. CDR3 nucleotide sequence: TGTGCCAGCAGCCAAGAACGTTTGCTAGCGGGGGATACGCAGTATTTT. Translated, it gives CASSQERLLAGDTQYF.

This clone was detected a few times. The rearrangement uses TRBV29-1 and TRBJ2-5, with D hard to call. V lost 0 bases and J lost 4, with 3 bases in between. CDR3 length: 11 amino acids. Germline V gives CDR1 SQVTM, CDR2 ANQGSEA. The DNA for the CDR3 is TGCAGCGTTGAAGATCGAGAGACCCAGTACTTC. Its translation is CSVEDRETQYF.

The V gene is TRBV9, the J gene TRBJ1-3; unclear D gene. CDR3 length: 16 residues. CDR1 SGDLS and CDR2 YYNGEE come from the germline V gene. Deletions cut 0 bases from V and 0 bases from J, with 10 bases between. In nucleotides, the CDR3 is TGTGCCAGCAGCGTAGGCCCAGGATCCTCTGGAAACACCATATATTTT. This translates into CASSVGPGSSGNTIYF.

The chain has TRBV12-3 or TRBV12-4 and TRBJ1-5, with D perhaps matching TRBD1 (5 bases). Trimming left V 4 bases short and J 5 bases short, with 9 bases between. The CDR3 has 13 amino acids. CDR3: CASSYLGDQPQHF. In DNA form, the CDR3 reads TGTGCCAGCAGTTACCTAGGGGATCAGCCCCAGCATTTT.

The rearrangement uses TRBV5-1 and TRBJ1-2; tentatively, D is TRBD1 (6 bases). This CDR3 comprises 13 residues. Trimming shortened V by 4 bases and J by 4 bases, and 11 bases separated the two germline ends. Germline CDR1 is SGHRS and CDR2 is YFSETQ. The CDR3 DNA is TGCGCCAGCAGCGTCACAGGGATCTATGGCTACACCTTC. It specifies CASSVTGIYGYTF.

Only a few counts were recorded for this clone. The chain joins TRBV7-2 to TRBJ1-5; D is perhaps TRBD1 (5 bases). The CDR3 is 15 amino acids. V was clipped by 2 bases and J by 2 bases, with 10 bases between them. Germline values: CDR1 SGHTA, CDR2 FQGNSA. CDR3: CASSLRRGRNQPQHF. The CDR3 coding sequence is TGTGCCAGCAGCTTAAGGAGGGGCCGCAATCAGCCCCAGCATTTT.

This clone was picked up one time. The genes are TRBV18 and TRBJ1-2; no firm D call. Trimming shortened V by 6 bases and J by 4 bases, and 9 bases separated the two germline ends. Germline V lookup: CDR1 KGHSH, CDR2 LQKENI. The CDR3 covers 12 residues. CDR3 sequence reads: CASSGRTYGYTF. The CDR3 region has the DNA TGTGCCAGCTCCGGGAGGACCTATGGCTACACCTTC.

In DNA form, the CDR3 reads TGTGCCAGCAGTTCCGGACAGGGGGCACGCCCTGAGCAGTTCTTC. Encoded protein: CASSSGQGARPEQFF. The chain carries TRBV7-6 and TRBJ2-1, with 11 bases aligning to TRBD1. There are 15 residues in the CDR3. After removal of 6 bases from V and 9 bases from J, the junction contained 10 bases not matched to a gene. Looked up from germline, CDR1 is SGHVS and CDR2 is FNYEAQ.

This clone has more than one count but fewer than ten. This chain links TRBV28 with TRBJ1-2; D gene uncertain. Deletions cut 1 base from V and 6 bases from J, with 3 bases between. Germline values: CDR1 MDHEN, CDR2 SYDVKM. This CDR3 is built from 11 residues. The CDR3 nucleotides are TGTGCCAGCAGTTTATCGGATGGCTACACCTTC. It codes for CASSLSDGYTF.

The chain recombines TRBV28 with TRBJ2-4; TRBD2 agrees at 9 bases. Unmatched junction bases numbered 10, after V lost 1 base and J lost 0 bases. Germline values: CDR1 MDHEN, CDR2 SYDVKM. This CDR3 has 19 residues. The CDR3 spells CASSLFGLAGRIAKNIQYF. CDR3 bases: TGTGCCAGCAGTTTATTTGGTCTAGCGGGGCGCATAGCCAAAAACATTCAGTACTTC.

The chain combines TRBV2 with TRBJ2-7; D is uncertain. The CDR3 is made up of 10 amino acids. Germline V lookup: CDR1 SNHLY, CDR2 FYNNEI. Trimming took off 7 bases at V and 4 bases at J, with 5 bases between the two ends. CDR3 DNA sequence: TGTGCCAGCAATGGGTACGAGCAGTACTTC. It codes for CASNGYEQYF.

The V gene is TRBV24-1, the J gene TRBJ2-7; tentative D call: TRBD1 (6 bases). Germline V gene lookup returns CDR1 KGHDR and CDR2 SFDVKD. The CDR3 runs 15 residues. Between the trimmed V and J ends, which lost 2 bases and 6 bases, there was a span of 16 bases. For the CDR3, the DNA is TGTGCCACCAGTGATTACGGCAGGGAAGGGGGCGAGCAGTACTTC. Translating it yields CATSDYGREGGEQYF.

The V call is TRBV5-1, the J call TRBJ2-2, with TRBD1 identical over 9 bases. This CDR3 is 15 amino acids long. Germline V gene data show CDR1 as SGHRS and CDR2 as YFSETQ. J lost 2 bases, V lost 2 bases, and 1 base had no gene match. The chain's CDR3 is CASSLQGANTGELFF. CDR3 coding DNA: TGCGCCAGCAGCTTACAGGGGGCAAACACCGGGGAGCTGTTTTTT. Using reference TRBV5-1 and TRBJ2-2 for the parts outside the CDR3, the full variable domain is KAGVTQTPRYLIKTRGQQVTLSCSPISGHRSVSWYQQTPGQGLQFLFEYFSETQRNKGNFPGRFSGRQFSNSRSEMNVSTLELGDSALYLCASSLQGANTGELFFGEGSRLTVL.

The chain is built from TRBV29-1 and TRBJ1-3; the D gene is possibly TRBD1 (5 bases). There are 13 residues in the CDR3. The V gene lost 4 bases and the J gene lost 8 bases, with 15 bases spanning the gap. CDR1 SQVTM and CDR2 ANQGSEA come from the germline V gene. CDR3 bases: TGCAGCGTTGCCGGGGGTTTAATTGACACCATATATTTT. This sequence encodes CSVAGGLIDTIYF.

The rearrangement links TRBV9 to TRBJ2-7; the D call may be TRBD1 or TRBD2 (5 bases each). Germline assignment: CDR1 SGDLS and CDR2 YYNGEE. The CDR3 has 16 amino acids. V was cut by 4 bases and J by 3 bases, with 20 bases left in between. As DNA, the CDR3 is TGTGCCAGCAGCCCCGGTTTTGGGGGTTCAGGCTACGAGCAGTACTTC. Its translation: CASSPGFGGSGYEQYF.

The chain combines TRBV27 with TRBJ2-7, with D possibly TRBD2 on 5 matching bases. The germline V gene encodes CDR1 MNHEY and CDR2 SMNVEV (reference sequence). This CDR3 is built from 15 residues. Trimming took off 3 bases at V and 0 bases at J, with 12 bases between the two ends. CDR3 DNA: TGTGCCAGCAGTTTGGTGGAGGCTAGCTCCTACGAGCAGTACTTC. Its protein is CASSLVEASSYEQYF.